Each of the 18 T cell receptor beta chains below was sequenced from the same sample in a study of blood T cell repertoires in COVID-19. TCRdb's table, derived via immunoSEQ multiplex PCR, lists solely in-frame clones and lacks some. The sample lists 220,000 or so clones; 84% were seen once. The sequenced sample consisted of peripheral blood. The receptors here all came from a young man with active or convalescent COVID-19.

The chain is built from TRBV13 and TRBJ2-6, with 8 bases fitting TRBD1. The CDR3 is 16 amino acids. From germline, CDR1 is PRHDT and CDR2 FYEKMQ (reference sequence). The V segment lost 5 bases and the J segment 1 base; nucleotides outside the gene matches: 4. The CDR3 DNA is TGTGCCAGCAGCCCCGACAGGGGATCTGGGGCCAACGTCCTGACTTTC. It codes for CASSPDRGSGANVLTF.

This chain joins TRBV14 and TRBJ1-1; the match to TRBD1 covers 10 bases. The CDR3 has 17 residues. Germline CDR1 SGHDN, CDR2 FVKESK. V lost 0 bases, J lost 5 bases, and 9 bases stayed unmatched. In DNA, the CDR3 is TGTGCCAGCAGCCAAGATCGACAGGGGGCGAGGTTAACTGAAGCTTTCTTT. Its protein is CASSQDRQGARLTEAFF.

This sequence joins TRBV11-2 and TRBJ2-7; TRBD2 is a possible D gene (6 bases). This CDR3 contains 17 residues. Trimming took off 5 bases at V and 0 bases at J, with 20 bases between the two ends. Germline V gives CDR1 SGHAT, CDR2 FQNNGV. The CDR3 nucleotides are TGTGCCAGCAGCCCCCGGGGGTGGGGGGAACGCTCCTACGAGCAGTACTTC. Its protein is CASSPRGWGERSYEQYF.

The sample holds one count of this clone. This sequence joins TRBV7-9 and TRBJ2-1; 14 nucleotides align to TRBD2. The CDR3 totals 16 residues. The germline CDR1 and CDR2 sequences are SEHNR and FQNEAQ (reference sequence). Trimming cost V 5 bases and J 0 bases; bases outside gene matches: 0. In DNA, the CDR3 is TGTGCCAGCAGCGGACTAGCGGGAGGCTCCTACAATGAGCAGTTCTTC. Translating gives CASSGLAGGSYNEQFF.

The genes are TRBV5-5 and TRBJ1-5; D remains unclear. Trimming left V 4 bases short and J 4 bases short, with 15 bases between. From germline, CDR1 is SGHKS and CDR2 YYEKEE (reference sequence). The CDR3 extends over 15 amino acids. The CDR3 DNA reads as TGTGCCAGCAGCCTACAACCGTACGGGAATCAGCCCCAGCATTTT. This gives the protein CASSLQPYGNQPQHF.

The rearrangement links TRBV7-9 to TRBJ2-1, with D perhaps matching TRBD2 (6 bases). The CDR3 is 13 amino acids. CDR1 and CDR2 from the germline V gene are SEHNR and FQNEAQ (reference sequence). The V end was cut by 1 base, the J end by 8 bases, with 9 bases between. The CDR3 coding sequence is TGTGCCAGCAGCTTAGGCTGGGGGGATGAGCAGTTCTTC. It specifies CASSLGWGDEQFF.

In this sample, this clone turned up a few times. The chain recombines TRBV30 with TRBJ1-5, with 7 bases fitting TRBD1. This CDR3 spans 13 amino acids. Per the germline V gene, CDR1 is GTSNPN and CDR2 is SVGIG (reference sequence). The J segment lost 7 bases and the V segment lost 3 bases, leaving 6 bases of the junction unmatched. Written as DNA, the CDR3 is TGTGCCTGGAGCGCAACAGGGGTGCAGCCCCAGCATTTT. Translation: CAWSATGVQPQHF.

This sequence joins TRBV28 and TRBJ1-4, with TRBD1 identical over 7 bases. Looked up from germline, CDR1 is MDHEN and CDR2 is SYDVKM. This CDR3 comprises 15 residues. V gave up 5 bases and J gave up 3 bases; unmatched junction bases: 6. The CDR3 DNA sequence: TGTGCCAGCAGTAAACAGGGGCTATCTAATGAAAAACTGTTTTTT. The encoded protein is CASSKQGLSNEKLFF.

A single count supports this clone. This chain joins TRBV19 and TRBJ1-2; 9 nucleotides align to TRBD1. This CDR3 spans 11 amino acids. Trimming cost V 6 bases and J 10 bases; bases outside gene matches: 3. Germline CDR1 reads LNHDA; CDR2 reads SQIVND (reference sequence). This CDR3 is CASSRTGAYTF. Here the CDR3 DNA reads TGTGCCAGTAGCCGGACAGGGGCCTACACCTTC. Full variable domain (rest looked up from reference TRBV19 and TRBJ1-2): DGGITQSPKYLFRKEGQNVTLSCEQNLNHDAMYWYRQDPGQGLRLIYYSQIVNDFQKGDIAEGYSVSREKKESFPLTVTSAQKNPTAFYLCASSRTGAYTFGSGTRLTVV.

The chain links TRBV4-1 to TRBJ1-3, with 7 bases lining up with TRBD1. The length of the CDR3 is 15 residues. CDR1 and CDR2 from the germline V gene are MGHRA and YSYEKL. The J segment lost 4 bases and the V segment lost 4 bases, leaving 7 bases of the junction unmatched. CDR3 sequence: CASSPTGEGGNTIYF. CDR3 in DNA: TGCGCCAGCAGCCCAACAGGGGAAGGCGGAAACACCATATATTTT.

This sequence joins TRBV10-1 and TRBJ1-2; D uncertain. The V end lost 9 bases, the J end lost 2 bases, and 10 bases lay between the germline ends. Germline V CDR1 and CDR2: WNHNN, SYGVQD (reference sequence). This CDR3 comprises 12 residues. The CDR3 DNA sequence: TGCGCCAGTATGACGGGGAACTATGGCTACACCTTC. Its protein product is CASMTGNYGYTF.

This rearrangement joins TRBV5-1 to TRBJ2-1, with D possibly TRBD1 on 5 matching bases. Germline V lookup: CDR1 SGHRS, CDR2 YFSETQ. V was shortened by 0 bases and J by 15 bases, with 13 bases between the two germline ends. This CDR3 is built from 12 residues. CDR3 in amino acids: CASSLEAPGWFF. The CDR3 DNA sequence: TGCGCCAGCAGCTTGGAAGCACCAGGGTGGTTCTTC.

V gene TRBV15 combines with J gene TRBJ2-7, with D perhaps matching TRBD1 (6 bases). The CDR3 covers 14 residues. Looked up from germline, CDR1 is LNHNV and CDR2 is YYDKDF (reference sequence). The germline V and J ends were trimmed by 6 bases and 0 bases, with 12 bases remaining between them. Here the CDR3 reads CATRTSGVSYEQYF. In DNA form, the CDR3 reads TGTGCCACCAGAACCTCAGGGGTCTCCTACGAGCAGTACTTC.

J is TRBJ2-3 and V is TRBV6-4, with D perhaps matching TRBD2 (5 bases). Germline-derived CDR1 and CDR2 are MRHNA and SNTAGT. This CDR3 is 15 amino acids long. V was trimmed by 3 bases and J by 4 bases, leaving 14 bases between them. This CDR3 is CASSEVVGVADTQYF. The CDR3 DNA reads TGTGCCAGCAGTGAGGTCGTCGGGGTAGCAGATACGCAGTATTTT.

The chain couples TRBV7-2 to TRBJ2-2; D unclear. In germline, CDR1 is SGHTA, CDR2 FQGNSA. The V gene lost 3 bases and the J gene lost 5 bases, with 7 bases spanning the gap. The CDR3 covers 13 residues. CDR3 protein: CASSLSQTGELFF. The CDR3 DNA reads TGTGCCAGCAGCTTGAGTCAAACCGGGGAGCTGTTTTTT.

The chain employs TRBV18 and TRBJ1-1; possibly TRBD1 for D (5 bases). The CDR3 is made up of 12 amino acids. From germline, CDR1 is KGHSH and CDR2 LQKENI. The V end was cut by 4 bases, the J end by 4 bases, with 7 bases between. CDR3 coding DNA: TGTGCCAGCTCACGGGGGGGCACTGAAGCTTTCTTT. Amino acid sequence: CASSRGGTEAFF.

The chain combines TRBV27 with TRBJ1-2; no definite D call. The CDR3 loop spans 15 amino acids. Trimming removed 4 bases from V and 8 bases from J, with 20 bases in between. Germline CDR1 is MNHEY and CDR2 is SMNVEV (reference sequence). DNA for the CDR3: TGTGCCAGCAGTTCCCGCGACGGAGTACCCAAGGGCTACACCTTC. Amino acid sequence: CASSSRDGVPKGYTF.

CDR3 sequence (DNA): TGTGCCAGCAGCCAACAGGGGGAGACTGAAGCTTTCTTT. Its translation: CASSQQGETEAFF. The chain joins TRBV11-2 to TRBJ1-1; 8 positions match TRBD1. Germline CDR1 SGHAT, CDR2 FQNNGV. This CDR3 contains 13 residues. V lost 5 bases, J lost 5 bases, and 4 bases stayed unmatched.